This T cell receptor beta chain was captured by sequencing in a study of early T cells in non-severe SARS-CoV-2 infection. Study as a whole: From unsorted whole blood, bulk RNA was sequenced, and the chains remained unpaired.

This clonotype was observed a handful of times. CDR1 and CDR2 from the germline V gene are LGHDT and YNNKEL (reference sequence). The CDR3 is made up of 15 amino acids. V lost 4 bases and J lost 9, with 20 bases in between. Individual cDNA molecules carried attached unique molecular identifiers. TCRdb analysed the 5' RACE reads with MiXCR anew, one entry per CDR3 protein. The profile shows fewer than 65,000 distinct CDR3 sequences, around 9.3% of them singletons. The receptor was derived from an adult who was a healthcare worker with PCR-confirmed SARS-CoV-2 infection or an uninfected control (not recorded which). The chain is built from TRBV3-1 and TRBJ2-3, with D tentatively TRBD1 or TRBD2 (6 bases each). Sequencing was carried out using whole blood. In DNA form, the CDR3 reads TGTGCCAGCAGCCTTGGAGGGCTGGGGGCAGGCACGCAGTATTTT. The encoded protein is CASSLGGLGAGTQYF.